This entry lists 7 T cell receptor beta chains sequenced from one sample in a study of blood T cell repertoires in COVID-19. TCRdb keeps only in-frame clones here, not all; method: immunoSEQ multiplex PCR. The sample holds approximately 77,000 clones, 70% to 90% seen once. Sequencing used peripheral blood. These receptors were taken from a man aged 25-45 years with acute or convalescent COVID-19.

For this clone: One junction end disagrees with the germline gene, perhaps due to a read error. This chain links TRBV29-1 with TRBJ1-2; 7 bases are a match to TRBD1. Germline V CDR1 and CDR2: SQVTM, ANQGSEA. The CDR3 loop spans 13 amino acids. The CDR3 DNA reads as TGCAGCGCTGAAGACAGGGTCAACTATGGCTACACCTTC. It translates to CSAEDRVNYGYTF.

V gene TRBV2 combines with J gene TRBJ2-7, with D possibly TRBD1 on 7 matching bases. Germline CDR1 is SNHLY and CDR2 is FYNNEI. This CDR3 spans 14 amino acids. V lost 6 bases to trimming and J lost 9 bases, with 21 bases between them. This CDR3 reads CASRRDSNRGGQYV. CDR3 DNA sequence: TGTGCCAGCAGGCGGGACAGTAACCGGGGAGGGCAGTACGTC.

The CDR3: CASSPPRGTTYNEQFF. The CDR3 DNA is TGTGCCAGCTCACCACCTCGCGGGACCACCTACAATGAGCAGTTCTTC. The chain combines TRBV18 with TRBJ2-1, with D possibly being TRBD2 (6 bases). This CDR3 region has 16 residues. V lost 0 bases and J 2 bases, leaving 11 bases between the germline ends. Germline CDR1 and CDR2: KGHSH and LQKENI.

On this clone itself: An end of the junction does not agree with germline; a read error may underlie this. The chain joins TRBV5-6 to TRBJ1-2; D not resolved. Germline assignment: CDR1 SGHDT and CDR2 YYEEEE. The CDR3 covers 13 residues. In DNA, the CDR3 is TGTGCCAGCAGCTTGGGGAGTTTACCCCTCTCGTACTTC. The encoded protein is CASSLGSLPLSYF.

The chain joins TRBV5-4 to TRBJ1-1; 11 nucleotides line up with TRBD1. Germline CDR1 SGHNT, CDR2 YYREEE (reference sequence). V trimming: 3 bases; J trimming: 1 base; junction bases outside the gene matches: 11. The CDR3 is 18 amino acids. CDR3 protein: CASSSYRGQGATNTEAFF. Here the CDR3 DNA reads TGTGCCAGCAGCTCCTACCGAGGACAGGGGGCAACGAACACTGAAGCTTTCTTT.

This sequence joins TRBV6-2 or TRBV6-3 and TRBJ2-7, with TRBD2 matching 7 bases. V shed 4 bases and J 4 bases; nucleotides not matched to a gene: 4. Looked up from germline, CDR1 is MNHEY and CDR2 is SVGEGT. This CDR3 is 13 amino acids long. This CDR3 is CASSFGGGYEQYF. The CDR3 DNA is TGTGCCAGCAGTTTTGGGGGGGGTTACGAGCAGTACTTC.

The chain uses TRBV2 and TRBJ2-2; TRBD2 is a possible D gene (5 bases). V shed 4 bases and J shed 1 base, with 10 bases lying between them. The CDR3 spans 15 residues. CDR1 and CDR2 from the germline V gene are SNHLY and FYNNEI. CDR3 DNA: TGTGCCAGCAGTGGTGGGAGTTGGAACACCGGGGAGCTGTTTTTT. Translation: CASSGGSWNTGELFF.